This T cell receptor beta chain was obtained from a study of T cell responses to AZD1222 COVID-19 vaccine. Study-level findings and limits: CD4 TCRs covered the whole spike, strongest at regions 160-218 and 743-854. The breadth and depth of Spike-specific TCRs increased once two AZD1222 doses had been given. Baseline seropositives among AZD1222 recipients totaled only 5 to 7.

Germline assignment: CDR1 MDHEN and CDR2 SYDVKM. The CDR3 runs 12 residues. The V end lost 5 bases, the J end lost 4 bases, and 8 bases lay between the germline ends. The method was immunoSEQ multiplex PCR; TCRdb's version includes in-frame clones alone and lacks a portion of them. The data contain about 140,000 clones, 90% to 95% of them singletons. Worth noting for this clone: The antigen remains unidentified.

The rearrangement joins TRBV28 to TRBJ1-2; D uncertain. The sequencing used peripheral blood, collected after recovery from COVID-19. The receptor was isolated from an adult who had recovered from COVID-19. The CDR3 DNA sequence: TGTGCCAGCAGTCGGGCTGTCTATGGCTACACCTTC. This codes for CASSRAVYGYTF.